The 32 T cell receptor beta chains listed next were all sequenced from one sample in a study of blood T cells in healthy people across ages. The authors ran a second PCR of about 7 to 12 cycles using a sample-barcoded 5' primer and a J-beta primer mix. Using its own MiXCR run on the 5' RACE reads, TCRdb lists one record per CDR3 protein. Among approximately 830,000 distinct CDR3 sequences listed, 60% to 80% were seen once. The source material was blood. The receptors originated from a man aged 30 to 39 in good health.

The chain uses TRBV7-3 and TRBJ2-6; maybe TRBD2 (6 bases). Trimming stripped 4 bases from V and 2 bases from J, with 12 bases between. CDR3 size: 16 residues. Germline V gene data show CDR1 as SGHTA and CDR2 as FQGTGA. CDR3 region: CASSYDGGAGANVLTF. The CDR3 DNA reads as TGTGCCAGCAGCTACGACGGCGGGGCTGGGGCCAACGTCCTGACTTTC.

The chain combines TRBV3-1 with TRBJ1-4; tentatively, D is TRBD1 (5 bases). V was shortened by 0 bases and J by 8 bases, with 13 bases between the two germline ends. Germline CDR1 LGHDT, CDR2 YNNKEL (reference sequence). The CDR3 is 15 amino acids. The CDR3 loop is CASSQDRGFGEKLFF. The DNA for the CDR3 is TGTGCCAGCAGCCAAGACCGGGGCTTCGGGGAAAAACTGTTTTTT.

This clonotype was observed a few times. The J gene is TRBJ2-5, the V gene TRBV7-9; perhaps TRBD2 as D (5 bases). The CDR3 extends over 16 amino acids. V was pared by 1 base and J by 4 bases, with 16 bases between. Germline values: CDR1 SEHNR, CDR2 FQNEAQ (reference sequence). This CDR3 reads CASSLELGGSAETQYF. The CDR3 nucleotides are TGTGCCAGCAGCTTAGAATTGGGTGGTAGCGCAGAGACCCAGTACTTC.

The chain recombines TRBV7-2 with TRBJ2-2, with 7 bases lining up with TRBD1. V gave up 5 bases and J gave up 5 bases; unmatched junction bases: 5. Germline assignment: CDR1 SGHTA and CDR2 FQGNSA. The CDR3 length is 14 residues. The CDR3: CASSTGQETGELFF. The CDR3 nucleotides are TGTGCCAGCAGCACCGGACAGGAAACCGGGGAGCTGTTTTTT.

The chain uses TRBV3-1 and TRBJ1-2; 8 nucleotides match TRBD1. Germline trimming cut 3 bases from V and 6 bases from J; bases unmatched to any gene: 9. There are 15 residues in the CDR3. The germline CDR1 and CDR2 sequences are LGHDT and YNNKEL (reference sequence). CDR3 region: CASSHRADRDHGYTF. Written as DNA, the CDR3 is TGTGCCAGCAGCCACAGGGCGGACAGGGACCATGGCTACACCTTC. Full variable domain (rest looked up from reference TRBV3-1 and TRBJ1-2): DTAVSQTPKYLVTQMGNDKSIKCEQNLGHDTMYWYKQDSKKFLKIMFSYNNKELIINETVPNRFSPKSPDKAHLNLHINSLELGDSAVYFCASSHRADRDHGYTFGSGTRLTVV.

The genes are TRBV7-9 and TRBJ1-1; D perhaps matches TRBD1 (5 bases). V lost 4 bases, J lost 1 base, and 13 bases lay in between. CDR1 is SEHNR and CDR2 is FQNEAQ in the germline V gene (reference sequence). This CDR3 spans 15 amino acids. The CDR3 nucleotides are TGTGCCAGCAGCTCATCGGATCAGGGGAACACTGAAGCTTTCTTT. Its protein product is CASSSSDQGNTEAFF. Supplemented by reference TRBV7-9 and TRBJ1-1, the full variable domain reads DTGVSQNPRHKITKRGQNVTFRCDPISEHNRLYWYRQTLGQGPEFLTYFQNEAQLEKSRLLSDRFSAERPKGSFSTLEIQRTEQGDSAMYLCASSSSDQGNTEAFFGQGTRLTVV.

This chain links TRBV19 with TRBJ1-1; a possible D gene is TRBD1 (6 bases). CDR1 and CDR2 from the germline V gene are LNHDA and SQIVND (reference sequence). The CDR3 consists of 15 residues. V was cut by 10 bases and J by 3 bases, with 21 bases left in between. The CDR3 nucleotides are TGTGCCACCAAAATGGTCGGGGGCGTGGACACTGAAGCTTTCTTT. Its translation is CATKMVGGVDTEAFF.

CDR3 sequence: CASSQDGGGVGTDTQYF. CDR3 DNA: TGCGCCAGCAGCCAAGATGGGGGAGGGGTCGGCACAGATACGCAGTATTTT. This rearrangement joins TRBV4-3 to TRBJ2-3; TRBD2 aligns across 7 bases. The CDR3 extends over 17 amino acids. Germline assignment: CDR1 LGHNA and CDR2 YSLEER. The V and J ends lost 0 bases and 1 base, in that order; junction bases with no gene match: 7.

The J gene is TRBJ1-3, the V gene TRBV29-1, with D hard to call. Germline CDR1 and CDR2: SQVTM and ANQGSEA. The CDR3 loop spans 14 amino acids. Trimming pared 7 bases from V and 4 bases from J, leaving 17 bases between. The CDR3: CSATRHTSGNTIYF. CDR3 sequence (DNA): TGCAGCGCAACCAGACACACCTCCGGAAACACCATATATTTT.

This clonotype showed up just a few times. The rearrangement joins TRBV20-1 to TRBJ2-1; 7 bases are a match to TRBD1. Germline values: CDR1 DFQATT, CDR2 SNEGSKA (reference sequence). There are 14 residues in the CDR3. With V trimmed by 3 bases and J by 0 bases, 2 bases remained unmatched. DNA of the CDR3: TGCAGTGCTAGGAGGGACAGCTCCTACAATGAGCAGTTCTTC. Translated, it gives CSARRDSSYNEQFF.

This sequence joins TRBV11-2 and TRBJ2-5; 10 nucleotides agree with TRBD1. Germline CDR1 reads SGHAT; CDR2 reads FQNNGV. After removal of 1 base from V and 7 bases from J, the junction contained 6 bases not matched to a gene. The CDR3 covers 15 residues. CDR3 sequence: CASSLAGDRGRTQYF. DNA of the CDR3: TGTGCCAGCAGCTTAGCTGGGGACAGGGGACGGACCCAGTACTTC.

The V gene is TRBV20-1, the J gene TRBJ2-1; possible D gene TRBD1, 6 bases. The CDR3 runs 11 residues. V lost 5 bases and J lost 6, with 8 bases in between. Per the germline V gene, CDR1 is DFQATT and CDR2 is SNEGSKA (reference sequence). CDR3 region: CSAQGGNEQFF. The CDR3 nucleotides read TGCAGTGCTCAAGGGGGCAATGAGCAGTTCTTC.

V gene TRBV2 combines with J gene TRBJ1-6; TRBD1 matches at 8 bases. V was pared by 11 bases and J by 10 bases, with 7 bases of the junction left unmatched. The CDR3 length is 12 residues. Germline CDR1 is SNHLY and CDR2 is FYNNEI. CDR3 in amino acids: CAGAGGGSPLHF. In DNA, the CDR3 is TGTGCCGGGGCAGGGGGCGGGTCACCCCTCCACTTT.

V gene TRBV29-1 combines with J gene TRBJ1-2; possibly TRBD1 for D (5 bases). This CDR3 is built from 13 residues. V lost 5 bases, J lost 2 bases, and 12 bases lay in between. Germline assignment: CDR1 SQVTM and CDR2 ANQGSEA. The CDR3 protein is CSVTGGTNYGYTF. The CDR3 DNA is TGCAGCGTTACCGGGGGGACCAACTATGGCTACACCTTC.

The rearrangement links TRBV27 to TRBJ2-3; unclear D gene. The CDR3 consists of 13 residues. Trimming pared 4 bases from V and 4 bases from J, leaving 9 bases between. Germline-derived CDR1 and CDR2 are MNHEY and SMNVEV (reference sequence). This chain's CDR3 is CASSSRSADTQYF. The CDR3 region has the DNA TGTGCCAGCAGTTCCCGCAGTGCAGATACGCAGTATTTT.

The chain employs TRBV20-1 and TRBJ2-1; possible D gene TRBD2, 6 bases. V lost 3 bases, J lost 4 bases, and 13 bases lay in between. This CDR3 is 14 amino acids long. Germline values: CDR1 DFQATT, CDR2 SNEGSKA (reference sequence). DNA for the CDR3: TGCAGTGCTAGTCGGAGGGTGGGGTACAATGAGCAGTTCTTC. Translated: CSASRRVGYNEQFF.

The V call is TRBV5-7, the J call TRBJ2-5, with D perhaps matching TRBD1 (6 bases). The DNA end favors TRBJ2-7, so the J call may be wrong. TRBV5-7 is assigned to the ORF class and has an uncertain function. The CDR3 is 12 amino acids. The DNA of the CDR3 is TGTGCCAGCCCGGACAGAAACTACGAGCAGTACTTC. Its translation: CASPDRNYEQYF.

The chain combines TRBV7-2 with TRBJ2-7; 7 nucleotides match TRBD2. The CDR3 has 15 residues. V lost 3 bases, J lost 0 bases, and 5 bases stayed unmatched. The germline V gene encodes CDR1 SGHTA and CDR2 FQGNSA. The CDR3 DNA is TGTGCCAGCAGCTTCCGAGCGGGGAGCTCCTACGAGCAGTACTTC. The encoded protein is CASSFRAGSSYEQYF. The whole variable domain, remainder taken from reference TRBV7-2 and TRBJ2-7, is GAGVSQSPSNKVTEKGKDVELRCDPISGHTALYWYRQSLGQGLEFLIYFQGNSAPDKSGLPSDRFSAERTGGSVSTLTIQRTQQEDSAVYLCASSFRAGSSYEQYFGPGTRLTVT.

This chain links TRBV20-1 with TRBJ1-5, with TRBD1 matching 10 bases. Germline V gene data show CDR1 as DFQATT and CDR2 as SNEGSKA (reference sequence). Losses at the gene ends were 7 bases for V and 2 bases for J; bases not matched to a gene: 5. The CDR3 extends over 14 amino acids. The CDR3 protein is CSVTGGIGNQPQHF. CDR3 sequence (DNA): TGCAGTGTGACAGGGGGCATTGGCAATCAGCCCCAGCATTTT.

The chain carries TRBV6-5 and TRBJ2-3; TRBD2 aligns across 11 bases. Germline CDR1 MNHEY, CDR2 SVGAGI. CDR3 size: 16 residues. V dropped 2 bases and J dropped 6; count of bases not matched to a gene: 7. The CDR3: CASSYGPSGGLDTQYF. CDR3 coding DNA: TGTGCCAGCAGTTACGGCCCTAGCGGGGGGTTGGATACGCAGTATTTT.

V usage is TRBV7-3 and J usage is TRBJ1-2, with TRBD1 identical over 9 bases. Germline V gives CDR1 SGHTA, CDR2 FQGTGA. CDR3 length: 16 amino acids. With V trimmed by 5 bases and J by 3 bases, 10 bases remained unmatched. CDR3 nucleotide sequence: TGTGCCAGCAGCCCCCCGATCCGGACAGGGGACTATGGCTACACCTTC. It encodes CASSPPIRTGDYGYTF.

This sequence joins TRBV6-2 or TRBV6-3 and TRBJ2-5, with D perhaps TRBD2 (5 bases). CDR1 and CDR2 from the germline V gene are MNHEY and SVGEGT. V was shortened by 5 bases and J by 5 bases, with 15 bases between the two germline ends. The CDR3 covers 14 residues. The CDR3 sequence: CASSDRDPRETQYF. CDR3 DNA sequence: TGTGCCAGCAGTGACCGGGATCCACGGGAGACCCAGTACTTC.

The gene calls are TRBV2 and TRBJ2-1, with TRBD2 matching over 12 bases. V lost 7 bases to trimming and J lost 7 bases; unmatched junction nucleotides: 14. Germline assignment: CDR1 SNHLY and CDR2 FYNNEI. The CDR3 extends over 17 amino acids. CDR3: CASIRASGGAPGNEQFF. The CDR3 nucleotides read TGTGCCAGCATCAGAGCTAGCGGGGGGGCCCCAGGGAATGAGCAGTTCTTC.

At least ten counts were recorded for this clonotype. V is TRBV5-1 and J is TRBJ2-3; D remains unclear. Per the germline V gene, CDR1 is SGHRS and CDR2 is YFSETQ. The CDR3 sequence is 14 residues long. V lost 0 bases and J 2 bases, leaving 7 bases between the germline ends. CDR3: CASSLDSYTDTQYF. CDR3 DNA: TGCGCCAGCAGCTTGGACAGTTACACAGATACGCAGTATTTT.

V is TRBV20-1 and J is TRBJ2-1; possible D gene TRBD1, 6 bases. Deletions cut 3 bases from V and 3 bases from J, with 9 bases between. Germline lookup yields CDR1 DFQATT and CDR2 SNEGSKA (reference sequence). There are 13 residues in the CDR3. As DNA, the CDR3 is TGCAGTGCTAGTGCAGGGGTCTACAATGAGCAGTTCTTC. Protein: CSASAGVYNEQFF.

To note about this clonotype: Possible read error: a much larger clone is one base away. The CDR3 loop reads CASKPSGVYNEQYF. The CDR3 DNA follows: TGTGCCAGCAAGCCTAGCGGGGTGTACAATGAGCAGTACTTC. The rearrangement uses TRBV6-5 and TRBJ2-1, with 9 bases fitting TRBD2. The DNA matches TRBJ2-7 better at its end, which makes the J call doubtful. The CDR3 length is 14 residues. Germline V gene sequence: CDR1 MNHEY, CDR2 SVGAGI.

This clonotype has a count of ten or more. A much larger clone lies one base from this, so it may be a read error. Here the CDR3 DNA reads TGTGCCAGCAGTGTTGGGGGGGCCGGAGATACGCAGTATTTT. Protein product: CASSVGGAGDTQYF. The V and J genes are TRBV12-3 or TRBV12-4 and TRBJ2-3; D possibly corresponds to TRBD2 (7 bases). V lost 5 bases and J lost 5, with 14 bases in between. The CDR3 is made up of 14 amino acids.

The V gene is TRBV3-1, the J gene TRBJ2-3, with 7 positions matching TRBD2. CDR3 length: 18 amino acids. With V trimmed by 0 bases and J by 1 base, 10 bases remained unmatched. CDR1 and CDR2 from the germline V gene are LGHDT and YNNKEL (reference sequence). CDR3 nucleotides: TGTGCCAGCAGCCAAGATGGTAGCGGACTAGGGGGCACAGATACGCAGTATTTT. Encoded protein: CASSQDGSGLGGTDTQYF.

The chain couples TRBV9 to TRBJ1-1, with TRBD1 identical over 8 bases. The V gene end was trimmed by 2 bases and the J gene end by 3 bases; junction bases not matched to a gene: 3. The CDR3 totals 14 residues. CDR1 and CDR2 from the germline V gene are SGDLS and YYNGEE. The CDR3 DNA reads as TGTGCCAGCAGCGTGACAGGGGCCCACACTGAAGCTTTCTTT. Translated, it gives CASSVTGAHTEAFF. The variable domain in full, completed from reference TRBV9 and TRBJ1-1, reads DSGVTQTPKHLITATGQRVTLRCSPRSGDLSVYWYQQSLDQGLQFLIQYYNGEERAKGNILERFSAQQFPDLHSELNLSSLELGDSALYFCASSVTGAHTEAFFGQGTRLTVV.

This clonotype was seen a few times. V gene TRBV2 combines with J gene TRBJ1-6, with D perhaps matching TRBD1 (5 bases). Per the germline V gene, CDR1 is SNHLY and CDR2 is FYNNEI. This CDR3 contains 15 residues. V lost 6 bases and J lost 3, with 12 bases in between. CDR3 sequence: CASRATDNYNSPLHF. The CDR3 bases are TGTGCCAGCAGGGCAACGGACAACTATAATTCACCCCTCCACTTT.

V is TRBV2 and J is TRBJ2-7; D gene ambiguous. V was cut by 9 bases and J by 0 bases, with 12 bases left in between. There are 13 residues in the CDR3. Germline V lookup: CDR1 SNHLY, CDR2 FYNNEI. As DNA, the CDR3 is TGTGCCAGGAGGTATCAGAGCTCCTACGAGCAGTACTTC. This translates into CARRYQSSYEQYF.

The chain carries TRBV12-3 or TRBV12-4 and TRBJ2-5, with D unresolved. There are 14 residues in the CDR3. The V gene lost 7 bases and the J gene lost 0 bases, with 12 bases spanning the gap. CDR3 region: CASTQRADQETQYF. The CDR3 nucleotides read TGTGCCAGCACCCAAAGGGCCGACCAAGAGACCCAGTACTTC.